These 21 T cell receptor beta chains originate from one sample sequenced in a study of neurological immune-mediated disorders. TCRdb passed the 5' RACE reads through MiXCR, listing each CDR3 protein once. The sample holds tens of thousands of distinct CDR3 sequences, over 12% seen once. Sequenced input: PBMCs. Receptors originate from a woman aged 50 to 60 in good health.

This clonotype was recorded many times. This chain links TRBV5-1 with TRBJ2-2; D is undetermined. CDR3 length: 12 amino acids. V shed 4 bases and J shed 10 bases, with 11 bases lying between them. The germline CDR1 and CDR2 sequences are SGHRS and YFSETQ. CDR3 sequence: CASSLSREELFF. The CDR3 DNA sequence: TGCGCCAGCAGCCTTTCTAGAGAGGAGCTGTTTTTT.

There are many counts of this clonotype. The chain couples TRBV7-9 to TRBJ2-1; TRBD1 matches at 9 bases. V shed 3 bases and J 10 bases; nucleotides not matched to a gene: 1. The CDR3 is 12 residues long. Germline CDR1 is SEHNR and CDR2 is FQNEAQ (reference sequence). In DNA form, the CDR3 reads TGTGCCAGCAGCTTTACAGGGGGCGAGCAGTTCTTC. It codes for CASSFTGGEQFF.

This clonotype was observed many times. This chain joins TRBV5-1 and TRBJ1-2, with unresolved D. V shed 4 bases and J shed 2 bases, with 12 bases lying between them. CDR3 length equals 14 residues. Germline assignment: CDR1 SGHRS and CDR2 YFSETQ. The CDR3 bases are TGCGCCAGCAGCCCTGGCGGAGGAAACTATGGCTACACCTTC. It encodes CASSPGGGNYGYTF.

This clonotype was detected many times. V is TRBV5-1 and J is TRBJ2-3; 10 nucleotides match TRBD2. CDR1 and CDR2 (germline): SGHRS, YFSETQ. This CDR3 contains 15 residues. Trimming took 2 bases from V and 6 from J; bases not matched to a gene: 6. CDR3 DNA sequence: TGCGCCAGCAGCTTCCTAGCGGGAGCAAAGGATACGCAGTATTTT. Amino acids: CASSFLAGAKDTQYF.

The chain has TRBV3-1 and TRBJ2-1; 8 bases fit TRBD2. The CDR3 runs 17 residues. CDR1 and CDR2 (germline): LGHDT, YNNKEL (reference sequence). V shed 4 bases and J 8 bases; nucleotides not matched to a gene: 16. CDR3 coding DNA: TGTGCCAGCAGCCCGTATACTAGCGGCGGGAGTGTCGATGAGCAGTTCTTC. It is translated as CASSPYTSGGSVDEQFF.

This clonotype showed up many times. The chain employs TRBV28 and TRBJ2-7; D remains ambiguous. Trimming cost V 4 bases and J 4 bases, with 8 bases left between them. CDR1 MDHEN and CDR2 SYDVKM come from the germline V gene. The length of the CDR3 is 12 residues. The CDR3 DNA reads TGTGCCAGCAGTTACCAGGTTTACGAGCAGTACTTC. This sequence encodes CASSYQVYEQYF.

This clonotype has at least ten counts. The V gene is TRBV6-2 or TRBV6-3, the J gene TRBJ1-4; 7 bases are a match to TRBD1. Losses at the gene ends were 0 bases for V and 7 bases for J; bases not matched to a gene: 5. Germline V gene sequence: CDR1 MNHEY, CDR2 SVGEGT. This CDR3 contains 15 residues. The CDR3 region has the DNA TGTGCCAGCAGTTACTCGGGGACAGTGACTGAAAAACTGTTTTTT. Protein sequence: CASSYSGTVTEKLFF.

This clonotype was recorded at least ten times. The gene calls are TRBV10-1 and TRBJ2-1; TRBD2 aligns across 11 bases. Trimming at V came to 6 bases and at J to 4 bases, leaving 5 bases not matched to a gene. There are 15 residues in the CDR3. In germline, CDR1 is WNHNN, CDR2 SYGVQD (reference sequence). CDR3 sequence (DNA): TGCGCCAGCAGCCATACTAGCGGGAGATACAATGAGCAGTTCTTC. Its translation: CASSHTSGRYNEQFF.

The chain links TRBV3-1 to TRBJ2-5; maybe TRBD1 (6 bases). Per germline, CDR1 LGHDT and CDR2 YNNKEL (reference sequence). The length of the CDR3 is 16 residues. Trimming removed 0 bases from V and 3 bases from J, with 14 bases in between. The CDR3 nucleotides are TGTGCCAGCAGCCAAGATCCAACAACAGGGAAAGAGACCCAGTACTTC. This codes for CASSQDPTTGKETQYF.

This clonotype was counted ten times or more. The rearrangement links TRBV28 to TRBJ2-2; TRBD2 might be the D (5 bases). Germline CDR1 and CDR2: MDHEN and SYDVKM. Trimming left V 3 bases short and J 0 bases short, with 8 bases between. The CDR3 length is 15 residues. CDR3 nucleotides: TGTGCCAGCAGTTTGGAGGCTGCGAACACCGGGGAGCTGTTTTTT. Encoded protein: CASSLEAANTGELFF.

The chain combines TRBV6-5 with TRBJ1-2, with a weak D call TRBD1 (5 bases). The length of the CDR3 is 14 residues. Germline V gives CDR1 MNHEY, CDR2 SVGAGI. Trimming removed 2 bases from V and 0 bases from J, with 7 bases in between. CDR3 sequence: CASSYGGANYGYTF. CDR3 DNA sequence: TGTGCCAGCAGTTACGGGGGAGCTAACTATGGCTACACCTTC.

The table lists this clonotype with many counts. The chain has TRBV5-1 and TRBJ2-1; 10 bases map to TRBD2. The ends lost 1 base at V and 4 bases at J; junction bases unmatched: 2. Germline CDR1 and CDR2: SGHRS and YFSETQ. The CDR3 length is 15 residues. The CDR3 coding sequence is TGCGCCAGCAGCTTGCTAGCGGGGGATTACAATGAGCAGTTCTTC. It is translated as CASSLLAGDYNEQFF.

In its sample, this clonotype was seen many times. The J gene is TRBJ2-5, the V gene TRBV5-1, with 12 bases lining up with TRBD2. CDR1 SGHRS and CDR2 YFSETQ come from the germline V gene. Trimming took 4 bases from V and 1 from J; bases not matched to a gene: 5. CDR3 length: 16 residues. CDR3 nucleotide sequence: TGCGCCAGCAGCGAGGGACTAGCGGGTGGCCAAGAGACCCAGTACTTC. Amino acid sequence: CASSEGLAGGQETQYF.

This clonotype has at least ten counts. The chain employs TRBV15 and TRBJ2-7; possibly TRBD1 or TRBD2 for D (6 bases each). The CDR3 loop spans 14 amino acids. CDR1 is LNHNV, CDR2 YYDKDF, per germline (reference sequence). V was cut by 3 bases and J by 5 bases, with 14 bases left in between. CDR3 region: CATSRRGEGDEQYF. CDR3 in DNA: TGTGCCACCAGCAGGAGGGGGGAAGGGGACGAGCAGTACTTC.

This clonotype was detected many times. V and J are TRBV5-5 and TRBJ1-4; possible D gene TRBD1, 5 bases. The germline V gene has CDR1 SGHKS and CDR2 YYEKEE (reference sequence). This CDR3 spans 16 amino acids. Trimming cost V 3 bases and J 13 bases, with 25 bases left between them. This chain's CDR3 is CASSSLGQSRGPALFF. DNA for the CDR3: TGTGCCAGCAGCTCACTGGGTCAGTCTAGGGGTCCGGCACTGTTTTTT.

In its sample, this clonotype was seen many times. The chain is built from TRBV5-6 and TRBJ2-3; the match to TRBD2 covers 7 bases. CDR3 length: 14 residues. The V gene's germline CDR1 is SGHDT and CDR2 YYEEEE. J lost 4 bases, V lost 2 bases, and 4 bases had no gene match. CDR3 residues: CASSFAGDADTQYF. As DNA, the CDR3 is TGTGCCAGCAGCTTTGCGGGAGATGCAGATACGCAGTATTTT.

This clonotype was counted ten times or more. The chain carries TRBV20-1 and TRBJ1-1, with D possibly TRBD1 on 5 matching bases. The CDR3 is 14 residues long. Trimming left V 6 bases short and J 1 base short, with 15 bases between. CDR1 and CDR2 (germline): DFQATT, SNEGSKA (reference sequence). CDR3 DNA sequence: TGCAGTGCCTTTGAGCCGGGACCGAACACTGAAGCTTTCTTT. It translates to CSAFEPGPNTEAFF.

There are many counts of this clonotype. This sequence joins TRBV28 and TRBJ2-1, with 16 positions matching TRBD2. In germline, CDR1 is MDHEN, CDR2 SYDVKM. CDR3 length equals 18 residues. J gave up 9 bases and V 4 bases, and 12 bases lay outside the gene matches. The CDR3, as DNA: TGTGCCAGCAGTTCACCTCCGGGGACTAGCGGGGGGGCCGGTGAGCAGTTCTTC. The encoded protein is CASSSPPGTSGGAGEQFF.

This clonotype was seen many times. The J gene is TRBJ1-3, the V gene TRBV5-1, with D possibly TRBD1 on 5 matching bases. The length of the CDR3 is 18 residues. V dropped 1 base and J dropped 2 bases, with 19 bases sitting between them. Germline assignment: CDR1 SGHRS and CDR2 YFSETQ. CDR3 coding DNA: TGCGCCAGCAGCTTGAGTCCGGGACGCCTGGACCCTGGAAACACCATATATTTT. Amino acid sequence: CASSLSPGRLDPGNTIYF.

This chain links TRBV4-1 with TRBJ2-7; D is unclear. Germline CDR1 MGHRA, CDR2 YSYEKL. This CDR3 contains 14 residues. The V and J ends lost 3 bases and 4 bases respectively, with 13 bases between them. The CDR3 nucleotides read TGCGCCAGCAGCCATGTGGCTGGAAGGTACGAGCAGTACTTC. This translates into CASSHVAGRYEQYF.

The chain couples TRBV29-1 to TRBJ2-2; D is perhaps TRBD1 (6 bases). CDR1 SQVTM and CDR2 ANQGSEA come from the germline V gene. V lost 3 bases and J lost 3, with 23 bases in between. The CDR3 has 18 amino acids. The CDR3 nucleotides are TGCAGCGTTGACACCCGACTTTCCCGGGACATGGACACCGGGGAGCTGTTTTTT. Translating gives CSVDTRLSRDMDTGELFF.